A selection of T cell receptor beta chains follows, all from one sample in a study of shared clonotypes between healthy human individuals. Produced via immunoSEQ multiplex PCR; TCRdb's table is partial and in-frame only. This sample yields about 1 million clones, of which approximately 72% are seen a single time; roughly 1.4% belongs to the top ten. The specimen was memory CD4+ T cells sorted from blood. The receptors were gathered from a man between 18 and 35 years old in good health. Each CDR3 is given with its conserved first and last residue. Each record gives: V gene, J gene, D gene, clone size, CDR3 DNA, CDR3 protein. The D gene is left open where the match is weak. Not every row has a clone size; where given, it reads once, few, many or a size class.

>TRBV6-6|TRBJ2-7|TRBD1|many
TGTGCCAGCAGTTACCCGGACAGGTCCTACGAGCAGTACTTC
CASSYPDRSYEQYF
>TRBV11-2|TRBJ1-3|-|few
TGTGCCAGCAGCTTAGATCCCCGCTCTGGAAACACCATATATTTT
CASSLDPRSGNTIYF
>TRBV30|TRBJ2-6|-|-
TGTGCCTGGAGTGTACAGGGGAGGTCTGGGGCCAACGTCCTGACTTTC
CAWSVQGRSGANVLTF
>TRBV7-2|TRBJ2-5|TRBD1|-
TGTGCCAGCAGCTTAGCGGGACAGAAAGAGACCCAGTACTTC
CASSLAGQKETQYF
>TRBV5-6|TRBJ2-1|TRBD1|-
TGTGCCAGCACTTACAGGGGCAATGAGCAGTTCTTC
CASTYRGNEQFF
>TRBV4-1|TRBJ2-2|TRBD1|-
TGCGCCAGCAGCCAAGACACCGCAGGGGGCTTCGGGGAGCTGTTTTTT
CASSQDTAGGFGELFF
>TRBV28|TRBJ2-7|TRBD1|-
TGTGCCAGCAGCCGCCGGGACAGGGTTCATCCCTACGAGCAGTACTTC
CASSRRDRVHPYEQYF
>TRBV4-1|TRBJ2-3|-|-
TGCGCCAGCAGCCAAGGGTGGGGGGCCAGCGCTACAGATACGCAGTATTTT
CASSQGWGASATDTQYF
>TRBV2|TRBJ2-3|-|-
TGTGCCAGCAGTGAAGGACGTAACACAGATACGCAGTATTTT
CASSEGRNTDTQYF
>TRBV5-4|TRBJ2-2|-|once
TGTGCCAGCAGCCGGGGCCGGGGGAACACCGGGGAGCTGTTTTTT
CASSRGRGNTGELFF
>TRBV6-5|TRBJ1-1|TRBD1|few
TGTGCCAGCAGCAGGGGGAGTACTGAAGCTTTCTTT
CASSRGSTEAFF
>TRBV19|TRBJ2-7|-|-
TGTGCCAGTAGCGCAGGGAGATCCTACGAGCAGTACTTC
CASSAGRSYEQYF
>TRBV6-5|TRBJ1-3|-|-
TGTGCCAGCAGTACCTCCAGGGGTGGAAACACCATATATTTT
CASSTSRGGNTIYF
>TRBV7-9|TRBJ2-6|-|once
TGTGCCAGCAGCATAGATCGGCCGAGCTCTGGGGCCAACGTCCTGACTTTC
CASSIDRPSSGANVLTF
>TRBV2|TRBJ1-2|-|-
TGTGCCAGCAGACGAGGGGACCTAGCTAACTATGGCTACACCTTC
CASRRGDLANYGYTF
>TRBV28|TRBJ1-1|-|-
TGTGCCAGCAGTTTATACTCGGTCAGAGCTTTCTTT
CASSLYSVRAFF
>TRBV29-1|TRBJ2-2|TRBD2|-
TGCAGCGTTCGGGCGGGAGTGGTCGGGGAGCTGTTTTTT
CSVRAGVVGELFF
>TRBV9|TRBJ1-1|TRBD1|-
TGTGCCAGCAGCGTAGGGCCAGGGGGCGCCGTCACTGAAGCTTTCTTT
CASSVGPGGAVTEAFF
>TRBV7-2|TRBJ2-7|TRBD2|-
TGTGCCAGCAGCTTAGCGCTGACTAGCGGCTCCTACGAGCAGTACTTC
CASSLALTSGSYEQYF
>TRBV4-3|TRBJ2-1|-|-
TGCGCCAGCAGCCAATCGATAGTTAATGAGCAGTTCTTC
CASSQSIVNEQFF
>TRBV11-2|TRBJ2-1|-|-
TGTGCCAGCAGCTTAGCTGGGGGGCTAAACGATGAGCAGTTCTTC
CASSLAGGLNDEQFF
>TRBV19|TRBJ1-2|-|-
TGTGCCAGTAGTGGACCAGACTATGGCTACACCTTC
CASSGPDYGYTF
>TRBV4-3|TRBJ1-2|TRBD1|-
TGCGCCAGCAGCCAAGAAGGAGGGGGCACTAACTATGGCTACACCTTC
CASSQEGGGTNYGYTF
>TRBV15|TRBJ2-5|-|-
TGTGCCACCAGCAGCGCGTCGAGGGAGACCCAGTACTTC
CATSSASRETQYF
>TRBV5-1|TRBJ2-3|-|-
TGCGCCAGCAGCTTGGGGGCACTAGCTTTATTGACAGATACGCAGTATTTT
CASSLGALALLTDTQYF
>TRBV19|TRBJ2-1|-|-
TGTGCCAGTAGTATAGATCGAACGTTCCTGATCTTC
CASSIDRTFLIF
>TRBV27|TRBJ2-5|TRBD2|few
TGTGCCAGCAAGCGGCGGGGGGCACAAGAGACCCAGTACTTC
CASKRRGAQETQYF
>TRBV19|TRBJ1-6|-|-
TGTGCCAGTAGTATAGTCGAAACTGGCAATAATTCACCCCTCCACTTT
CASSIVETGNNSPLHF
>TRBV30|TRBJ2-2|-|few
TGTGCCTGGAGCCTCCGGACCGGGGAGCTGTTTTTT
CAWSLRTGELFF
>TRBV7-8|TRBJ2-7|-|-
TGTGCCAGCAGCGCAGGGTCTCACGTTTACGAGCAGTACTTC
CASSAGSHVYEQYF
>TRBV4-3|TRBJ2-1|-|-
TGCGCCAGCAGCCAAGATGGCAAGGCAATTAATGAGCAGTTCTTC
CASSQDGKAINEQFF
>TRBV10-3|TRBJ2-3|TRBD2|-
TGTGCCATCAGCCGACTAGCGGGGGCGACAGATACGCAGTATTTT
CAISRLAGATDTQYF
>TRBV18|TRBJ2-6|-|-
TGTGCCAGCTCACCCCCCCTCACTGGGGCCAACGTCCTGACTTTC
CASSPPLTGANVLTF
>TRBV6-1|TRBJ2-7|-|-
TGTGCCAGCAGTGTACAACAGGGCCCCTACGAGCAGTACTTC
CASSVQQGPYEQYF
>TRBV5-4|TRBJ1-2|-|-
TGTGCCAGCAGCCAAGAATTGGATAACTATGGCTACACCTTC
CASSQELDNYGYTF
>TRBV5-1|TRBJ2-3|TRBD1|-
TGCGCCAGCAGCCCCGAGACAGGGTTCGGGACAGATACGCAGTATTTT
CASSPETGFGTDTQYF
>TRBV18|TRBJ2-3|-|many
TGTGCCAGCTCACCCGGAGGGGCAGGCCGCACAGATACGCAGTATTTT
CASSPGGAGRTDTQYF
>TRBV5-1|TRBJ2-3|-|once
TGCGCCAGCACGGCCGGAGGGGTGGGTGATACGCAGTATTTT
CASTAGGVGDTQYF
>TRBV5-4|TRBJ2-5|TRBD1|-
TGTGCCAGCAGCTGGGGACAGGGGGTAGGAGAGACCCAGTACTTC
CASSWGQGVGETQYF
>TRBV10-3|TRBJ2-1|TRBD2|-
TGTGCCATCTCTTCGCCTAGCGGGAATAACAATGAGCAGTTCTTC
CAISSPSGNNNEQFF
>TRBV9|TRBJ1-1|-|few
TGTGCCAGCAGCGGATCCGCTCGGGGGAGCACTGAAGCTTTCTTT
CASSGSARGSTEAFF
>TRBV18|TRBJ2-1|-|once
TGTGCCAGCTCACCACGCGGTCCTGGTGAGCAGTTCTTC
CASSPRGPGEQFF
>TRBV5-1|TRBJ2-3|TRBD2|once
TGCGCCAGCAGCTTGGCCGGGCGGGGGGCAACAGATACGCAGTATTTT
CASSLAGRGATDTQYF
>TRBV18|TRBJ2-7|TRBD1|-
TGTGCCAGCTCACGTCCAGGGGGTGATTCCTACGAGCAGTACTTC
CASSRPGGDSYEQYF
>TRBV5-1|TRBJ1-3|TRBD1|-
TGCGCCAGCAGCTTGGGAGTAGGGGGCGGCTCTGGAAACACCATATATTTT
CASSLGVGGGSGNTIYF
>TRBV18|TRBJ2-5|-|-
TGTGCCAGCTTCCCGCGGGATAGGGGGGAGACCCAGTACTTC
CASFPRDRGETQYF
>TRBV18|TRBJ1-1|-|-
TGTGCCAGCTCACCAGGGCCGCCGGGGAACACTGAAGCTTTCTTT
CASSPGPPGNTEAFF
>TRBV6-5|TRBJ2-1|-|few
TGTGCCAGCAGGGCTCTTATGGGCCCCTACAATGAGCAGTTCTTC
CASRALMGPYNEQFF
>TRBV6-5|TRBJ1-1|TRBD1|-
TGTGCCAGCAATCGACAGGGGGGGCTGAACACTGAAGCTTTCTTT
CASNRQGGLNTEAFF
>TRBV30|TRBJ1-5|-|many
TGTGCCTGGAGTTCAGCCTATGATCAGCCCCAGCATTTT
CAWSSAYDQPQHF
>TRBV7-8|TRBJ1-1|-|-
TGTGCCAGCAGCCGGCGGGGAGGGCAGGGGAACACTGAAGCTTTCTTT
CASSRRGGQGNTEAFF
>TRBV4-2|TRBJ2-1|-|few
TGTGCCAGCAGCCAAGATTGGCGGAAGGTTTCCTACAATGAGCAGTTCTTC
CASSQDWRKVSYNEQFF
>TRBV7-2|TRBJ2-3|-|once
TGTGCCAGCAGCCCAAAGACTAGTCTAAGCACAGATACGCAGTATTTT
CASSPKTSLSTDTQYF